Below, 14 T cell receptor beta chains from the same sample are listed, as sequenced in a study of long-term antiretroviral therapy in people with HIV. Version v3.0 of the immunoSEQ assay ran at survey level. Only in-frame clones appear in the TCRdb table, and some are missing; sequencing was by immunoSEQ multiplex PCR. The sample includes 20,000 or so clones, around 81% of them seen just once. The sequencing here drew on unsorted PBMCs, taken 0.1 years before starting antiretroviral therapy. The receptors were gathered from a man in his forties with HIV.

The V call is TRBV19, the J call TRBJ2-6, with D possibly being TRBD1 (5 bases). The length of the CDR3 is 13 residues. Germline assignment: CDR1 LNHDA and CDR2 SQIVND (reference sequence). V was trimmed by 7 bases and J by 2 bases, leaving 6 bases between them. In nucleotides, the CDR3 is TGTGCCAGTACAGGGACTGGGGCCAACGTCCTGACTTTC. This gives the protein CASTGTGANVLTF.

V and J are TRBV4-3 and TRBJ2-7; tentatively, D is TRBD2 (5 bases). CDR1 and CDR2 (germline): LGHNA, YSLEER. Between the trimmed V and J ends, which lost 1 base and 4 bases, there was a span of 11 bases. This CDR3 is built from 14 residues. CDR3 DNA sequence: TGCGCCAGCAGCCAAGGGCCGGGAAGTTACGAGCAGTACTTC. Translated: CASSQGPGSYEQYF.

The rearrangement uses TRBV30 and TRBJ2-3; D remains ambiguous. This CDR3 contains 13 residues. Trimming pared 3 bases from V and 0 bases from J, leaving 7 bases between. The germline CDR1 and CDR2 sequences are GTSNPN and SVGIG (reference sequence). CDR3 in amino acids: CAWRRSSTDTQYF. Written as DNA, the CDR3 is TGTGCCTGGAGGAGATCTAGCACAGATACGCAGTATTTT.

The chain has TRBV28 and TRBJ2-1, with D hard to call. CDR3 size: 15 residues. The germline CDR1 and CDR2 sequences are MDHEN and SYDVKM. The V end was cut by 2 bases, the J end by 2 bases, with 10 bases between. CDR3: CASSLPGPPYNEQFF. The CDR3 DNA reads as TGTGCCAGCAGTTTACCGGGTCCTCCCTACAATGAGCAGTTCTTC. Full variable domain (outside the CDR3, taken from reference TRBV28 and TRBJ2-1): DVKVTQSSRYLVKRTGEKVFLECVQDMDHENMFWYRQDPGLGLRLIYFSYDVKMKEKGDIPEGYSVSREKKERFSLILESASTNQTSMYLCASSLPGPPYNEQFFGPGTRLTVL.

The chain is built from TRBV6-5 and TRBJ2-5; 10 nucleotides align to TRBD1. The CDR3 has 15 amino acids. Germline loops: CDR1 MNHEY, CDR2 SVGAGI. With V trimmed by 6 bases and J by 4 bases, 8 bases remained unmatched. The CDR3 nucleotides read TGTGCCAGCAGACACCGACAGGGGGCTGTAGAGACCCAGTACTTC. Protein: CASRHRQGAVETQYF.

The rearrangement links TRBV21-1 to TRBJ1-1. TRBV21-1 is noted as a pseudogene. This CDR3 spans 16 amino acids. In DNA, the CDR3 is TGTGCCAGCAGCAAAAGGGGGGATTGGGCGAACACTGAAGCTTTCTTT. This sequence encodes CASSKRGDWANTEAFF.

This chain connects TRBV6-1 to TRBJ1-1; 9 bases align to TRBD1. The V segment lost 4 bases and the J segment 3 bases; nucleotides outside the gene matches: 6. Germline V CDR1 and CDR2: MNHNS, SASEGT. The CDR3 is 15 residues long. The DNA of the CDR3 is TGTGCCAGCAGTGGCGACAGGGGGTTGGACACTGAAGCTTTCTTT. It translates to CASSGDRGLDTEAFF.

This chain connects TRBV19 to TRBJ2-7, with a possible D match to TRBD1 (6 bases). The CDR3 runs 14 residues. V lost 5 bases, J lost 5 bases, and 16 bases lay in between. Germline V lookup: CDR1 LNHDA, CDR2 SQIVND (reference sequence). The chain's CDR3 is CASSRQGTPDEQYF. CDR3 nucleotides: TGTGCCAGTAGTCGGCAGGGGACGCCCGACGAGCAGTACTTC.

The chain has TRBV5-1 and TRBJ2-1, with D hard to call. The V end lost 0 bases, the J end lost 14 bases, and 18 bases lay between the germline ends. The CDR3 extends over 14 amino acids. Looked up from germline, CDR1 is SGHRS and CDR2 is YFSETQ. The CDR3: CASSLAAAQETEFF. As DNA, the CDR3 is TGCGCCAGCAGCTTGGCGGCGGCTCAGGAGACGGAGTTCTTC. Variable domain in full (rest from reference TRBV5-1 and TRBJ2-1): KAGVTQTPRYLIKTRGQQVTLSCSPISGHRSVSWYQQTPGQGLQFLFEYFSETQRNKGNFPGRFSGRQFSNSRSEMNVSTLELGDSALYLCASSLAAAQETEFFGPGTRLTVL.

The V call is TRBV19, the J call TRBJ2-1, with 9 bases matching TRBD1. Germline CDR1 LNHDA, CDR2 SQIVND (reference sequence). The CDR3 runs to 15 residues. The J segment lost 9 bases and the V segment lost 9 bases, leaving 15 bases of the junction unmatched. CDR3 DNA sequence: TGTGCCAGCTCGACAGGGGGAATAATAAAGGTTGAGCAGTTCTTC. This sequence encodes CASSTGGIIKVEQFF.

This clone was picked up a small number of times. V is TRBV6-8 and J is TRBJ1-2, with TRBD1 matching over 8 bases. V trimming: 5 bases; J trimming: 8 bases; junction bases outside the gene matches: 1. CDR3 size: 11 residues. From germline, CDR1 is MNHGY and CDR2 SAAAGT. The CDR3 DNA is TGTGCCAGCAGTCGGGACAGGGGCTACACCTTC. Translation gives CASSRDRGYTF.

V and J are TRBV6-5 and TRBJ1-1, with D tentatively TRBD1 (6 bases). Trimming took 1 base from V and 9 from J, leaving 21 bases between them. The CDR3 runs to 16 residues. Germline assignment: CDR1 MNHEY and CDR2 SVGAGI. The CDR3 nucleotides read TGTGCCAGCAGTTACTTACCCCTAGGGACATCTTGGAAAGCTTTCTTT. This sequence encodes CASSYLPLGTSWKAFF.

J is TRBJ1-6 and V is TRBV5-4; perhaps TRBD1 as D (5 bases). CDR1 and CDR2 from the germline V gene are SGHNT and YYREEE (reference sequence). The germline V and J ends were trimmed by 0 bases and 5 bases, with 9 bases remaining between them. This CDR3 has 15 amino acids. CDR3 coding DNA: TGTGCCAGCAGCTTGGCCAGGGTCGATAATTCACCCCTCCACTTT. This translates into CASSLARVDNSPLHF.

This clone was picked up a small number of times. CDR3 in amino acids: CASSAGYNEQFF. DNA of the CDR3: TGTGCCAGCAGTGCGGGGTACAATGAGCAGTTCTTC. The chain couples TRBV6-1 to TRBJ2-1; tentative D call: TRBD2 (5 bases). V was pared by 4 bases and J by 4 bases, with 5 bases between. Germline V lookup: CDR1 MNHNS, CDR2 SASEGT. This CDR3 spans 12 amino acids.